These 8 T cell receptor beta chains were sequenced from one sample in a study of patients and donors after allogeneic stem cell transplantation. TCRdb reprocessed the RT-PCR reads via MiXCR and lists one record per CDR3 protein. The table shows about 90,000 distinct CDR3 sequences, with around 48% occurring only once. The source material was blood, either unsorted or a sorted T cell fraction (not recorded which). The receptor source for this set is a human donor who was either an allogeneic HSCT recipient or a stem cell or donor lymphocyte infusion donor (not recorded which). It is not recorded whose cells these are; they may come from a transplant donor.

This chain uses TRBV20-1 with TRBJ1-1; the D is unclear. CDR1 is DFQATT and CDR2 is SNEGSKA in the germline V gene (reference sequence). Trimming removed 3 bases from V and 8 bases from J, with 10 bases in between. The CDR3 loop spans 11 amino acids. The CDR3 DNA is TGCAGTGCTAGTCGGCACCTCGAAGCTTTCTTT. It translates to CSASRHLEAFF.

This clonotype was counted a few times. The chain has TRBV5-6 and TRBJ1-3, with TRBD1 matching over 8 bases. Germline V gene sequence: CDR1 SGHDT, CDR2 YYEEEE. There are 21 residues in the CDR3. Losses at the gene ends were 0 bases for V and 0 bases for J; bases not matched to a gene: 17. The CDR3 loop is CASSLAGTGGLHRPSGNTIYF. CDR3 DNA: TGTGCCAGCAGCTTGGCTGGGACAGGCGGACTTCACAGACCCTCTGGAAACACCATATATTTT.

The sample holds a few counts of this clonotype. The chain combines TRBV5-1 with TRBJ1-1; a possible D gene is TRBD1 (5 bases). Trimming removed 7 bases at V and 1 base at J, with 11 bases between. This CDR3 has 13 residues. CDR1 is SGHRS, CDR2 YFSETQ, per germline. CDR3 nucleotides: TGCGCCAGCCTCGGGACTGGGAACACTGAAGCTTTCTTT. Translation gives CASLGTGNTEAFF. The full variable domain, with the rest looked up from reference TRBV5-1 and TRBJ1-1, is KAGVTQTPRYLIKTRGQQVTLSCSPISGHRSVSWYQQTPGQGLQFLFEYFSETQRNKGNFPGRFSGRQFSNSRSEMNVSTLELGDSALYLCASLGTGNTEAFFGQGTRLTVV.

In its sample, this clonotype was seen once. The V gene is TRBV7-9, the J gene TRBJ1-2; D is unclear. The V end lost 1 base, the J end lost 4 bases, and 4 bases lay between the germline ends. CDR1 and CDR2 from the germline V gene are SEHNR and FQNEAQ (reference sequence). The CDR3 spans 12 residues. The CDR3 spells CASSLDTYGYTF. CDR3 in DNA: TGTGCCAGCAGCTTAGATACCTATGGCTACACCTTC.

This clonotype was counted only a few times. V gene TRBV28 combines with J gene TRBJ1-6; 9 bases are shared with TRBD1. Germline values: CDR1 MDHEN, CDR2 SYDVKM. V lost 1 base and J lost 8; bases outside the gene matches: 3. This CDR3 is 15 amino acids long. The CDR3: CASSLYRDRDSPLHF. In nucleotides, the CDR3 is TGTGCCAGCAGTTTATACCGGGACAGGGATTCACCCCTCCACTTT.

This clonotype appeared a single time. The chain joins TRBV4-3 to TRBJ2-7; D unresolved. This CDR3 comprises 13 residues. Trimming stripped 4 bases from V and 3 bases from J, with 10 bases between. Germline values: CDR1 LGHNA, CDR2 YSLEER. For the CDR3, the DNA is TGCGCCAGCAGCCCTTCCGGCAGCTACGAGCAGTACTTC. Protein sequence: CASSPSGSYEQYF.

Written as DNA, the CDR3 is TGTGCCATCAGTGAGGAGGGGGCCAAAAACATTCAGTACTTC. This encodes CAISEEGAKNIQYF. V and J are TRBV10-3 and TRBJ2-4; either TRBD1 or TRBD2 may supply D (5 bases each). The CDR3 runs 14 residues. Trimming cost V 2 bases and J 1 base, with 6 bases left between them. Germline values: CDR1 ENHRY, CDR2 SYGVKD.

V gene TRBV28 combines with J gene TRBJ1-2; 7 nucleotides align to TRBD1. CDR3 size: 15 residues. J gave up 7 bases and V 4 bases, and 12 bases lay outside the gene matches. Per the germline V gene, CDR1 is MDHEN and CDR2 is SYDVKM. CDR3 residues: CASSSGTALGGGYTF. CDR3 DNA: TGTGCCAGCAGTTCAGGGACAGCCCTCGGAGGTGGCTACACCTTC.